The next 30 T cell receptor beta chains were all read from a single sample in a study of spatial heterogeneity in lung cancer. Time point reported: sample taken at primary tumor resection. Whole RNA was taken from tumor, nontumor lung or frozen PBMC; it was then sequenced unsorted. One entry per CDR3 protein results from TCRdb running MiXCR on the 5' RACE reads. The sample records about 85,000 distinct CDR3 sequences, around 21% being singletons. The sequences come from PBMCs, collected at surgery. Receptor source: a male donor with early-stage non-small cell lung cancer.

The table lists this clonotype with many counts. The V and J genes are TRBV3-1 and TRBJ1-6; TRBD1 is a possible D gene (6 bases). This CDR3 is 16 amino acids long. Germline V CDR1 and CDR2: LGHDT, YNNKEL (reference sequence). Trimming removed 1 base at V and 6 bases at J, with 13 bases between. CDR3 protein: CASSQALGAVNSPLHF. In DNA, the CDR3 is TGTGCCAGCAGCCAAGCTTTGGGGGCAGTTAATTCACCCCTCCACTTT. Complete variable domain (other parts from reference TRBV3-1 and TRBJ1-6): DTAVSQTPKYLVTQMGNDKSIKCEQNLGHDTMYWYKQDSKKFLKIMFSYNNKELIINETVPNRFSPKSPDKAHLNLHINSLELGDSAVYFCASSQALGAVNSPLHFGNGTRLTVT.

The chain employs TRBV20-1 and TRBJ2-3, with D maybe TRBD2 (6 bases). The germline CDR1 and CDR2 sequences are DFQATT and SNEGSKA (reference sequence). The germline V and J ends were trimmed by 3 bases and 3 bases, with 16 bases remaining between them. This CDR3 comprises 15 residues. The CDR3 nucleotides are TGCAGTGCTAGTGTCCAGCTGGGGGGAACAGATACGCAGTATTTT. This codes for CSASVQLGGTDTQYF.

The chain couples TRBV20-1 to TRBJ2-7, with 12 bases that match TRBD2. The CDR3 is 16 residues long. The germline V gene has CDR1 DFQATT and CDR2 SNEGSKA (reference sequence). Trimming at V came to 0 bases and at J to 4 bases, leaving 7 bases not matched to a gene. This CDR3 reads CSARDLAGGPEYEQYF. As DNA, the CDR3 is TGCAGTGCTAGAGATCTAGCGGGAGGGCCGGAATACGAGCAGTACTTC.

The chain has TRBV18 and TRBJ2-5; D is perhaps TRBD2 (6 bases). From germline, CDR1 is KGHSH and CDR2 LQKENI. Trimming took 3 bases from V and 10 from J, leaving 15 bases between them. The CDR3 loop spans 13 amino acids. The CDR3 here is CASSPPGLGNQYF. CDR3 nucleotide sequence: TGTGCCAGCTCACCTCCGGGACTGGGAAACCAGTACTTC.

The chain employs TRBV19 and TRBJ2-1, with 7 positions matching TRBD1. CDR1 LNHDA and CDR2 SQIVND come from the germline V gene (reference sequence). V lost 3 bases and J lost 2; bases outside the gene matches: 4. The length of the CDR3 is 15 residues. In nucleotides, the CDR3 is TGTGCCAGTAGTATTGAGACAGGGCCCTACAATGAGCAGTTCTTC. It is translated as CASSIETGPYNEQFF.

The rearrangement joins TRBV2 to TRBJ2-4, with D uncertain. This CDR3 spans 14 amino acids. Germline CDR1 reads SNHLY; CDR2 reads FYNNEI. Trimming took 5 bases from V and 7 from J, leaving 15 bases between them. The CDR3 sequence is CASSSRTPRNIQYF. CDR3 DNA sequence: TGTGCCAGCAGTTCCCGGACCCCCCGGAACATTCAGTACTTC.

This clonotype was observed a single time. DNA for the CDR3: TGTGCCAGCATCAGACTAGCGGGAGGGGCAGATACGCAGTATTTT. As protein: CASIRLAGGADTQYF. The chain joins TRBV7-2 to TRBJ2-3; 14 nucleotides match TRBD2. Germline V CDR1 and CDR2: SGHTA, FQGNSA. The CDR3 covers 15 residues. V was pared by 7 bases and J by 4 bases, with 4 bases of the junction left unmatched.

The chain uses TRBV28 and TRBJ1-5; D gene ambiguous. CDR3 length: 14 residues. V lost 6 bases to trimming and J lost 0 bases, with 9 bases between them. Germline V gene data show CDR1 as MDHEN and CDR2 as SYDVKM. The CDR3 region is CASSRQYSNQPQHF. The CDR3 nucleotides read TGTGCCAGCAGCCGCCAGTATAGCAATCAGCCCCAGCATTTT.

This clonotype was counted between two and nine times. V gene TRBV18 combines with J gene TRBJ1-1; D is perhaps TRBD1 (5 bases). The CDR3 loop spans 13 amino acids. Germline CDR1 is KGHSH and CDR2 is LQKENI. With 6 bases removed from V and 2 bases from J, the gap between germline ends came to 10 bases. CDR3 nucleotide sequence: TGTGCCAGCTCGGGGGGAGTTAACACTGAAGCTTTCTTT. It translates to CASSGGVNTEAFF.

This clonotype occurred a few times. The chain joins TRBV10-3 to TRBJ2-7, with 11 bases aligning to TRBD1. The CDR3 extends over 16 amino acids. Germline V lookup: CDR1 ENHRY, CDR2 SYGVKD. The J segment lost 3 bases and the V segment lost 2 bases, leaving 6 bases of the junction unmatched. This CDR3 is CAISEGQGAFVYEQYF. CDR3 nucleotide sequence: TGTGCCATCAGTGAGGGACAGGGGGCTTTTGTCTACGAGCAGTACTTC.

CDR3 nucleotide sequence: TGTGCCAGCAGCTCCACGGGACGGCATACTGAAGCTTTCTTT. This gives the protein CASSSTGRHTEAFF. The V gene is TRBV7-9, the J gene TRBJ1-1; D is perhaps TRBD1 (5 bases). This CDR3 spans 14 amino acids. CDR1 SEHNR and CDR2 FQNEAQ come from the germline V gene (reference sequence). Between the trimmed V and J ends, which lost 4 bases and 5 bases, there was a span of 14 bases.

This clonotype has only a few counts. The CDR3 protein is CASSLGTGLTDTQYF. The CDR3 DNA sequence: TGCGCCAGCAGCCTAGGGACAGGGTTGACAGATACGCAGTATTTT. V is TRBV5-1 and J is TRBJ2-3, with 9 bases lining up with TRBD1. In germline, CDR1 is SGHRS, CDR2 YFSETQ. The CDR3 has 15 amino acids. Losses at the gene ends were 4 bases for V and 3 bases for J; bases not matched to a gene: 6.

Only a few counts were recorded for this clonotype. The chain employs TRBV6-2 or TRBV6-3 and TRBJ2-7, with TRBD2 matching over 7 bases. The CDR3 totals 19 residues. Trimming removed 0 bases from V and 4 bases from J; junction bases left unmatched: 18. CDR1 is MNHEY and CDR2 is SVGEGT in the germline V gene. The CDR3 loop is CASSYSTTYRAGAGYEQYF. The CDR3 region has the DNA TGTGCCAGCAGTTACTCGACAACCTATAGGGCGGGAGCAGGATACGAGCAGTACTTC.

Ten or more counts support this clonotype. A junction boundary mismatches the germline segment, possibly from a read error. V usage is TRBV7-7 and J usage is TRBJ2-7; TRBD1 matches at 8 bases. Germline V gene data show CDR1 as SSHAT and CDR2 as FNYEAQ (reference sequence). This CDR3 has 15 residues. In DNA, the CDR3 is TGTGCTAGCAGCCCTGGCAGGGGGCCTCTCTACGAGCAGTACTTC. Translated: CASSPGRGPLYEQYF.

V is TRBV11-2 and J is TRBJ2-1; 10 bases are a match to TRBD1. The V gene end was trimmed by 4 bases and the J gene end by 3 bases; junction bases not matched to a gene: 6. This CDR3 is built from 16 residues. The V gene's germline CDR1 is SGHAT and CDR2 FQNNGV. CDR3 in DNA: TGTGCCAGCAGCTCCTCTGGGACAGGGGACTACAATGAGCAGTTCTTC. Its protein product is CASSSSGTGDYNEQFF.

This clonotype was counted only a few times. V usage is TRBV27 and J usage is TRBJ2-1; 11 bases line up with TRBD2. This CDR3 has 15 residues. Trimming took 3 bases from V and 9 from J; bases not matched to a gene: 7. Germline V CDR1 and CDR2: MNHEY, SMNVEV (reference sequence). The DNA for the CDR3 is TGTGCCAGCAGTTTGCTAGCGGGAGGTAGTGGTGAGCAGTTCTTC. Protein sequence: CASSLLAGGSGEQFF.

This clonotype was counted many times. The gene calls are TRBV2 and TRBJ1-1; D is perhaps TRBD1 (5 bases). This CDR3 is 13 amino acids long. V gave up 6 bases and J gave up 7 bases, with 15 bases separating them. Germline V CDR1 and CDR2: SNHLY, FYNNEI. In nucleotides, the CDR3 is TGTGCCAGCAGAGACTGGGGGTCTGTTGAAGCTTTCTTT. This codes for CASRDWGSVEAFF.

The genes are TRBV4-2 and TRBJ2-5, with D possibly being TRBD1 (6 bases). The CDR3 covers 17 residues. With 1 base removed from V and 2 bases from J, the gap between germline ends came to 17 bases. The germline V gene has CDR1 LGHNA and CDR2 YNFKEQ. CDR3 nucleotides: TGTGCCAGCAGCCAAGGGGAAACAAGGCAGGGGCAAGAGACCCAGTACTTC. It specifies CASSQGETRQGQETQYF.

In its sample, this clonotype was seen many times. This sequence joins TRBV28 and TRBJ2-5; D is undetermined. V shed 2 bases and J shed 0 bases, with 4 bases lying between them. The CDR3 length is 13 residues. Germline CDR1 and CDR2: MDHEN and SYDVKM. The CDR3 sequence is CASSLPYQETQYF. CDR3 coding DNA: TGTGCCAGCAGTTTACCGTACCAAGAGACCCAGTACTTC.

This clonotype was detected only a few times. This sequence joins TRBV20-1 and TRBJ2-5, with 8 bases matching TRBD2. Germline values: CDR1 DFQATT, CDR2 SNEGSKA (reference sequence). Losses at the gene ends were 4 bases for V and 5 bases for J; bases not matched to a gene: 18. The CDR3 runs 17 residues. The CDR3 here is CSATQPRGGLPKETQYF. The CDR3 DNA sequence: TGCAGTGCTACCCAACCCCGGGGGGGGCTCCCTAAGGAGACCCAGTACTTC.

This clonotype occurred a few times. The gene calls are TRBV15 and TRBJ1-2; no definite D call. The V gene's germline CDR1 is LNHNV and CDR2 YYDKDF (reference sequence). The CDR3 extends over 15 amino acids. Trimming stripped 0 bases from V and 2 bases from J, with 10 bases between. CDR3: CATSRDPSGNYGYTF. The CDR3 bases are TGTGCCACCAGCAGAGATCCTAGCGGGAACTATGGCTACACCTTC. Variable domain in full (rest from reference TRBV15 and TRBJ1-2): DAMVIQNPRYQVTQFGKPVTLSCSQTLNHNVMYWYQQKSSQAPKLLFHYYDKDFNNEADTPDNFQSRRPNTSFCFLDIRSPGLGDTAMYLCATSRDPSGNYGYTFGSGTRLTVV.

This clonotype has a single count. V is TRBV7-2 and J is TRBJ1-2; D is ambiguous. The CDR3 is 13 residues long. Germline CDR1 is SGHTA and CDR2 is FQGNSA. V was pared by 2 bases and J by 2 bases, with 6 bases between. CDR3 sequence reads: CASSLMGNYGYTF. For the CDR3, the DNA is TGTGCCAGCAGCTTAATGGGGAACTATGGCTACACCTTC.

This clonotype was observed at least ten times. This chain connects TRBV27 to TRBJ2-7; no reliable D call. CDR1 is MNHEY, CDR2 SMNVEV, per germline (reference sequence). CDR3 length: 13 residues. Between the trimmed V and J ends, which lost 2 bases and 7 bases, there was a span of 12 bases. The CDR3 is CASSLVYTREQYF. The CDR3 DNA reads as TGTGCCAGCAGTTTAGTTTATACCCGGGAGCAGTACTTC.

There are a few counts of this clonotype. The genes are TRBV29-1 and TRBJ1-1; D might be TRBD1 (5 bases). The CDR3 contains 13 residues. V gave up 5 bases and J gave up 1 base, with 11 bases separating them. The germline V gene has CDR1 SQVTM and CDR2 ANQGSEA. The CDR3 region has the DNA TGCAGCGTTCCGGGACGGAGGAACACTGAAGCTTTCTTT. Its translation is CSVPGRRNTEAFF.

The CDR3 nucleotides read TGCAGCGCCCTGGTACGGGACCAGGGGGCCCAGTACTTC. This encodes CSALVRDQGAQYF. The V call is TRBV29-1, the J call TRBJ2-5; 7 positions match TRBD1. Trimming cost V 7 bases and J 9 bases; bases outside gene matches: 14. The CDR3 consists of 13 residues. The germline V gene has CDR1 SQVTM and CDR2 ANQGSEA.

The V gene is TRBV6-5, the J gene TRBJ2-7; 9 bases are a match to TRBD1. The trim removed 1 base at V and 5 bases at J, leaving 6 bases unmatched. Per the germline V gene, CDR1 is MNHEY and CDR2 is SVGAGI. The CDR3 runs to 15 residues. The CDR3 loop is CASSYWRTGDHEQYF. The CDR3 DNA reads TGTGCCAGCAGTTACTGGAGGACAGGGGACCACGAGCAGTACTTC.

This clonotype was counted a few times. CDR3 nucleotide sequence: TGTGCCAGCAGTTTTCCCGGGACTAGGAACACCTACGAGCAGTACTTC. Protein product: CASSFPGTRNTYEQYF. J is TRBJ2-7 and V is TRBV28, with TRBD2 matching over 8 bases. CDR1 MDHEN and CDR2 SYDVKM come from the germline V gene. The ends lost 3 bases at V and 2 bases at J; junction bases unmatched: 9. This CDR3 region has 16 residues.

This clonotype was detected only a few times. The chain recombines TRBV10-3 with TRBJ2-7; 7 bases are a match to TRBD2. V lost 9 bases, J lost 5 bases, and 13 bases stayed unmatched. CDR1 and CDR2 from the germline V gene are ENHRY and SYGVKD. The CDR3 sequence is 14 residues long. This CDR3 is CAIALGGSTDEQYF. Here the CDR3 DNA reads TGTGCCATAGCTCTTGGCGGGAGTACCGACGAGCAGTACTTC.

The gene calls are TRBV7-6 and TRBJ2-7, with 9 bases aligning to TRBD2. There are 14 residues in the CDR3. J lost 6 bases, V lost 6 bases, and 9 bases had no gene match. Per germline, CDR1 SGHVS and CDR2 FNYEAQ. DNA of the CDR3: TGTGCCAGCAGTTATAGCGGGAGAGAATCCGAGCAGTACTTC. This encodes CASSYSGRESEQYF. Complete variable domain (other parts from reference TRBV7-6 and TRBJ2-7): GAGVSQSPRYKVTKRGQDVALRCDPISGHVSLYWYRQALGQGPEFLTYFNYEAQQDKSGLPNDRFSAERPEGSISTLTIQRTEQRDSAMYRCASSYSGRESEQYFGPGTRLTVT.

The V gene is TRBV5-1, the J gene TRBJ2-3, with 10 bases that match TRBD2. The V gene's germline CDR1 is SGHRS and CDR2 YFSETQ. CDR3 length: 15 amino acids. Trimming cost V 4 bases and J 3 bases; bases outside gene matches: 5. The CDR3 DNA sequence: TGCGCCAGCAGCATAACGACTAGCGGGACAGATACGCAGTATTTT. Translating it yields CASSITTSGTDTQYF.